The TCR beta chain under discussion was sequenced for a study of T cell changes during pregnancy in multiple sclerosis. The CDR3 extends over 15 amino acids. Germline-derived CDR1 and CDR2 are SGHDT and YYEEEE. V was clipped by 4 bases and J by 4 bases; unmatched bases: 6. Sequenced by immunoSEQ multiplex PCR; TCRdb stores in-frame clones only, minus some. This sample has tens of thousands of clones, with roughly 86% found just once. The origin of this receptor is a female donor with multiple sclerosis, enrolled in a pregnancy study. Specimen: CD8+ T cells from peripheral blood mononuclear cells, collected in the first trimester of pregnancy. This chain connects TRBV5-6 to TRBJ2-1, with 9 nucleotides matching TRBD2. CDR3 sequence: CASSRWREGYNEQFF. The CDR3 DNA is TGTGCCAGCAGCAGGTGGCGGGAGGGATACAATGAGCAGTTCTTC.